This T cell receptor beta chain was observed in a study of T-cell reconstitution after alpha-beta-depleted transplantation in children. Study-level results: After transplant, at about two months, alpha-beta T cells were reportedly derived from several hundred expanded graft clones. Some patients showed high day-60 TCRbeta diversity, which derived from surviving recipient T cells and thymic progenitors. Most T-cell counts and diversity one year after the transplant came from T cells that were newly produced.

Unique molecular identifiers were built into the TCRbeta library. TCRdb re-analysed the PCR reads in MiXCR, keeping a single row per CDR3 protein. Here the sample spans 200,000 to 250,000 distinct CDR3 sequences, under 9.5% being singletons. This clonotype has at least ten counts. Its specificity is unknown. This CDR3 contains 13 residues. The germline V gene has CDR1 DFQATT and CDR2 SNEGSKA (reference sequence). Trimming took off 7 bases at V and 0 bases at J, with 13 bases between the two ends. This receptor was taken from a male patient aged 5 to 17 who had a stem cell transplant for acute lymphoblastic leukemia, so the T cells may come from the graft donor. The chain links TRBV20-1 to TRBJ2-7; tentative D call: TRBD1 (5 bases). Sample: PBMCs, mostly from graft donor cells, taken 180 days after TCRalphabeta/CD19-depleted stem cell transplant. The CDR3 sequence is CSVSGRSSYEQYF. The CDR3, as DNA: TGCAGTGTCTCAGGGCGGAGCTCCTACGAGCAGTACTTC.